The clone carrying this T cell receptor beta chain was observed at least ten times. The target antigen is unknown. The sample belongs to a study of CD8+CD57+ T cells in acquired aplastic anemia. At the level of the study: DNA from sorted CD4+ and CD8+ cells averaged approximately 2.9 ug. Healthy CD8+ samples averaged roughly 12 million reads.

Germline lookup yields CDR1 MNHNY and CDR2 SVGAGI (reference sequence). The CDR3 sequence is 15 residues long. Trimming at V came to 1 base and at J to 7 bases, leaving 6 bases not matched to a gene. CDR3 and TCR beta VDJ profiling relied on a genomic DNA template. TCRdb reprocessed the reads with MiXCR, giving one entry per CDR3 protein. The table has 200,000 to 250,000 distinct CDR3 sequences, over 60% seen once. Study outcomes and limitations: Sharing between patients and controls was observed for around 30 CD8+ CDR3 sequences. Patients showed no significant difference from controls in CD8+ Simpson's diversity.

This chain links TRBV6-6 with TRBJ1-4, with 7 bases that match TRBD1. The sequenced sample was sorted CD4+, CD8+, or CD8+CD57+ T cells (not recorded which) from PBMCs. The sequence was collected from a human donor in good health. The CDR3 region is CASSYYQGDTEKLFF. DNA for the CDR3: TGTGCCAGCAGTTACTACCAGGGGGATACTGAAAAACTGTTTTTT.